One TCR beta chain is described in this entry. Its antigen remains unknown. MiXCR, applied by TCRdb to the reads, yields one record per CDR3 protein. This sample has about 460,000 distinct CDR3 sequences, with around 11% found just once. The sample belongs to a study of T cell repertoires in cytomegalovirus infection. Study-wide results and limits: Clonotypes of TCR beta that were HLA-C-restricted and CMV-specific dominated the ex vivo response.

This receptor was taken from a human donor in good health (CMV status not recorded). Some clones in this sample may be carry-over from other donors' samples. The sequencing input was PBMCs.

The CDR3 DNA reads as TGCGCCAGCAGCTTGGGTTCAGGGGGTTCCTCCTACGAGCAGTACTTC. This codes for CASSLGSGGSSYEQYF. V is TRBV5-1 and J is TRBJ2-7, with TRBD1 matching 7 bases. The junction had 6 bases not matched to a gene; V was cut back by 0 bases and J by 0 bases. This CDR3 contains 16 residues. In germline, CDR1 is SGHRS, CDR2 YFSETQ.